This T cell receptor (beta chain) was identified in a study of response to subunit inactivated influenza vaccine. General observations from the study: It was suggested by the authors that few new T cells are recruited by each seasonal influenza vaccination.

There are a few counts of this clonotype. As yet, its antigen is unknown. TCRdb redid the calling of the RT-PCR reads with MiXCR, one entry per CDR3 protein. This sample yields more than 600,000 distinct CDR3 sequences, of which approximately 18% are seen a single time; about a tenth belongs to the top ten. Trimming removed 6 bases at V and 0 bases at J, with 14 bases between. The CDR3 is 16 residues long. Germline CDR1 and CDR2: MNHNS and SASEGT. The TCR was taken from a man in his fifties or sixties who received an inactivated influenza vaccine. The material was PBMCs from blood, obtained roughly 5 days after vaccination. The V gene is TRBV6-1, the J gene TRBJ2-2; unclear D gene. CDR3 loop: CASRAGSITNTGELFF. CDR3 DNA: TGTGCCAGCAGGGCCGGAAGCATAACGAACACCGGGGAGCTGTTTTTT.